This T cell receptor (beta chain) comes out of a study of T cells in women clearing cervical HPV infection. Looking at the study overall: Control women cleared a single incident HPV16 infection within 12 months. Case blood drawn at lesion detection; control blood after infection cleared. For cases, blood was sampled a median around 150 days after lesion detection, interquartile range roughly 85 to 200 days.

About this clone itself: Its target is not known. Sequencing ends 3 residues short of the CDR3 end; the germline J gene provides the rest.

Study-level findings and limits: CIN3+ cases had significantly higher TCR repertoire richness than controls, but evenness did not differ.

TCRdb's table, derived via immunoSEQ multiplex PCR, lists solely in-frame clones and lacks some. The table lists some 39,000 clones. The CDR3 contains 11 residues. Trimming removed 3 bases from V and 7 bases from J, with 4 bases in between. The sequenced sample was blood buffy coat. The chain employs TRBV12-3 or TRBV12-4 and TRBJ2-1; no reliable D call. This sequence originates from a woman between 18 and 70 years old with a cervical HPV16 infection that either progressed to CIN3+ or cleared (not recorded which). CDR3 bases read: TGTGCCAGCAGTTTTCTAAATGAG. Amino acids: CASSFLNE. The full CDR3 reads CASSFLNEQFF.